These T cell receptor beta chains were read from a single sample in a study of blood T cell repertoires in COVID-19. Clones were read by immunoSEQ multiplex PCR, and TCRdb kept only the in-frame ones, dropping some. The table shows approximately 250,000 clones, with roughly four fifths occurring only once. The sequencing sample was made of peripheral blood. The receptors were sampled from a man between 45 and 60 years old with acute or convalescent COVID-19. Each CDR3 is given with its conserved first and last residue. D genes are given only for firm matches. Not all rows give a size; the values are once, few, many and, for expanded clones, a class.

j_call,v_call,clone_size,d_call,cdr3_aa,cdr3_nt
TRBJ1-3,TRBV7-9,.,.,CASSLSSSGNTIYF,TGTGCCAGCAGCTTATCCAGCTCTGGAAACACCATATATTTT
TRBJ2-3,TRBV6-1,.,TRBD2,CASSVSWTSGATDTQYF,TGTGCCAGCAGTGTCTCCTGGACTAGCGGGGCTACAGATACGCAGTATTTT
TRBJ2-7,TRBV28,.,TRBD1,CASSYRGLSYEQYF,TGTGCCAGCAGTTACAGGGGCCTCTCCTACGAGCAGTACTTC
TRBJ2-6,TRBV24-1,.,.,CATSDLRDSGANVLTF,TGTGCCACCAGTGACCTCAGGGATTCTGGGGCCAACGTCCTGACTTTC
TRBJ1-2,TRBV4-2,.,.,CASSADGNYGYTF,TGTGCCAGCAGCGCTGACGGGAACTATGGCTACACCTTC
TRBJ1-1,TRBV7-9,.,.,CASSRDIEKAFF,TGTGCCAGCAGTAGGGACATTGAGAAAGCTTTCTTT
TRBJ2-7,TRBV5-1,.,TRBD1,CASSATGGSYEQYF,TGCGCCAGCAGCGCTACAGGGGGGTCCTACGAGCAGTACTTC
TRBJ1-1,TRBV5-1,.,.,CASSSRAGLTEAFF,TGCGCCAGCAGCTCGCGGGCGGGGCTGACTGAAGCTTTCTTT
TRBJ1-5,TRBV11-2,.,TRBD1,CASSLGQGAWQPQHF,TGTGCCAGCAGCTTAGGACAGGGGGCCTGGCAGCCCCAGCATTTT
TRBJ1-6,TRBV7-3,.,.,CASSLTVHSPLHF,TGTGCCAGCAGCTTAACCGTCCATTCACCCCTCCACTTT
TRBJ1-3,TRBV28,once,.,CASTPPGISGNTIYF,TGTGCCAGCACCCCTCCGGGGATCTCTGGAAACACCATATATTTT
TRBJ2-1,TRBV18,.,.,CASSPQTAYNEQFF,TGTGCCAGCTCACCACAAACAGCTTACAATGAGCAGTTCTTC
TRBJ2-7,TRBV28,.,TRBD1,CASSSDRVAYEQYF,TGTGCCAGCAGTTCCGACAGGGTGGCCTACGAGCAGTACTTC
TRBJ1-6,TRBV28,.,.,CASTPPDSYNSPLHF,TGTGCCAGCACCCCTCCAGACTCCTATAATTCACCCCTCCACTTT
TRBJ2-2,TRBV6-5,.,.,CASSYSTGNTGELFF,TGTGCCAGCAGTTACTCAACCGGGAACACCGGGGAGCTGTTTTTT
TRBJ2-7,TRBV11-3,.,TRBD2,CASRLAGAYEQYF,TGTGCCAGCAGACTAGCGGGAGCCTACGAGCAGTACTTC
TRBJ1-5,TRBV12-5,once,.,CASGAWESNQPQHF,TGTGCTAGTGGGGCGTGGGAGAGCAATCAGCCCCAGCATTTT
TRBJ1-5,TRBV18,.,.,CASSLSGRALNQPQHF,TGTGCCAGCTCACTTTCGGGCAGGGCTCTCAATCAGCCCCAGCATTTT
TRBJ2-3,TRBV14,.,TRBD2,CASSLPGLAEATDTQYF,TGTGCCAGCAGCCTCCCCGGACTAGCGGAGGCCACAGATACGCAGTATTTT
TRBJ2-3,TRBV4-2,few,.,CASSQTRQVDTQYF,TGTGCCAGCAGCCAGACCCGACAAGTAGATACGCAGTATTTT
TRBJ2-7,TRBV19,.,.,CASSTSTGLPYEQYF,TGTGCCAGTAGTACCTCAACAGGGCTCCCCTACGAGCAGTACTTC
TRBJ1-1,TRBV18,.,TRBD1,CASSPDRVTFF,TGTGCCAGCTCACCGGACAGGGTAACTTTCTTT
TRBJ1-6,TRBV4-1,.,TRBD1,CASSQRGTGGDSPLHF,TGCGCCAGCAGCCAACGTGGGACAGGGGGCGACTCACCCCTCCACTTT
TRBJ1-5,TRBV10-2,.,.,CASSRQNNQPQHF,TGCGCCAGCAGCCGACAGAACAATCAGCCCCAGCATTTT
TRBJ1-6,TRBV29-1,.,.,CSVEGSGGPNSPLHF,TGCAGCGTTGAGGGTTCCGGGGGGCCTAATTCACCCCTCCACTTT
TRBJ2-3,TRBV27,.,.,CASSRTGTDTQYF,TGTGCCAGCAGTAGAACAGGCACAGATACGCAGTATTTT
TRBJ1-5,TRBV5-8,once,.,CASSLVPGDQPQHF,TGTGCCAGCAGCTTGGTACCAGGGGATCAGCCCCAGCATTTT
TRBJ2-7,TRBV6-5,.,.,CASIRGSYEQYF,TGTGCCAGCATTCGGGGCTCCTACGAGCAGTACTTC
TRBJ2-1,TRBV14,few,.,CASSQVVGGYNEQFF,TGTGCCAGCAGCCAAGTTGTAGGGGGCTACAATGAGCAGTTCTTC